The 17 T cell receptor beta chains below all came from one sample that was sequenced in a study of shared clonotypes between healthy human individuals (dated by TCRdb to 2018 to 2020). The method was the immunoSEQ multiplex PCR assay. Imported from immuneACCESS, the table was reduced by TCRdb to in-frame sequences with V and J called. These copies leave out some clones; in studies compared against another copy, an unresolved V gene accounts for under half, and the cause of the remainder is not known. This sample has 530,000 or so clones in its table, and approximately 79% of those were observed once. The ten top clones hold around 12% of the sample. The specimen sequenced was PBMCs. Receptors were obtained from a middle-aged woman in good health. Some clones in this sample may be carry-over from other donors' samples.

The J gene is TRBJ2-1, the V gene TRBV5-4; D not certain. V dropped 1 base and J dropped 8 bases, with 10 bases sitting between them. Germline V lookup: CDR1 SGHNT, CDR2 YYREEE (reference sequence). The CDR3 extends over 13 amino acids. The CDR3 nucleotides read TGTGCCAGCAGCTTGCTGGTAAGAGATGAGCAGTTCTTC. Encoded protein: CASSLLVRDEQFF.

The chain couples TRBV5-1 to TRBJ1-1; no reliable D call. CDR1 is SGHRS and CDR2 is YFSETQ in the germline V gene. This CDR3 contains 14 residues. V was cut by 6 bases and J by 1 base, with 13 bases left in between. CDR3 loop: CASTLGPRNTEAFF. DNA of the CDR3: TGCGCCAGCACCCTGGGCCCGCGGAACACTGAAGCTTTCTTT.

The genes are TRBV5-4 and TRBJ2-3; 10 bases are a match to TRBD2. The CDR3 totals 16 residues. Trimming removed 0 bases from V and 0 bases from J; junction bases left unmatched: 1. Germline assignment: CDR1 SGHNT and CDR2 YYREEE (reference sequence). CDR3 DNA sequence: TGTGCCAGCAGCTTGGCTAGCGGGAGAAGCACAGATACGCAGTATTTT. It specifies CASSLASGRSTDTQYF.

The rearrangement links TRBV5-1 to TRBJ2-1, with TRBD2 matching over 13 bases. The junction had 19 bases not matched to a gene; V was cut back by 3 bases and J by 7 bases. In germline, CDR1 is SGHRS, CDR2 YFSETQ. The CDR3 covers 20 residues. The CDR3 sequence: CASSSKPGPIGTSGMNEQFF. DNA of the CDR3: TGCGCCAGCAGCTCGAAGCCTGGACCGATAGGGACTAGCGGGATGAATGAGCAGTTCTTC.

This clone was detected once. This chain connects TRBV5-8 to TRBJ2-1; 7 positions agree with TRBD2. V lost 0 bases and J lost 5; bases outside the gene matches: 2. Germline-derived CDR1 and CDR2 are SGHTS and YDEGEE. CDR3 size: 14 residues. The CDR3 DNA reads as TGTGCCAGCAGCTTGGTGCTAGCGGACAATGAGCAGTTCTTC. It encodes CASSLVLADNEQFF. Full variable domain (rest looked up from reference TRBV5-8 and TRBJ2-1): EAGVTQSPTHLIKTRGQQATLRCSPISGHTSVYWYQQALGLGLQFLLWYDEGEERNRGNFPPRFSGRQFPNYSSELNVNALELEDSALYLCASSLVLADNEQFFGPGTRLTVL.

This clone was counted only a few times. J is TRBJ1-2 and V is TRBV29-1, with TRBD1 as a possible D gene (5 bases). Trimming shortened V by 5 bases and J by 0 bases, and 10 bases separated the two germline ends. This CDR3 comprises 13 residues. Germline loops: CDR1 SQVTM, CDR2 ANQGSEA. This chain's CDR3 is CSVSVGANYGYTF. In DNA, the CDR3 is TGCAGCGTTTCAGTAGGGGCTAACTATGGCTACACCTTC.

The rearrangement uses TRBV2 and TRBJ2-5, with 8 bases aligning to TRBD2. Losses at the gene ends were 3 bases for V and 5 bases for J; bases not matched to a gene: 11. CDR3 size: 16 residues. Germline loops: CDR1 SNHLY, CDR2 FYNNEI. Written as DNA, the CDR3 is TGTGCCAGCAGTGAGGGGCTACTAGCGGAGGGGGAGACCCAGTACTTC. This sequence encodes CASSEGLLAEGETQYF.

The chain combines TRBV28 with TRBJ1-1, with unresolved D. V lost 5 bases, J lost 1 base, and 11 bases lay in between. CDR1 and CDR2 from the germline V gene are MDHEN and SYDVKM. The CDR3 spans 14 residues. DNA of the CDR3: TGTGCCAGCAGTCTCCCGAGAGGGAACACTGAAGCTTTCTTT. It encodes CASSLPRGNTEAFF.

The chain is built from TRBV5-8 and TRBJ1-5; D is perhaps TRBD1 (5 bases). CDR3 length: 16 amino acids. Trimming removed 5 bases at V and 3 bases at J, with 18 bases between. Germline CDR1 reads SGHTS; CDR2 reads YDEGEE. As DNA, the CDR3 is TGTGCCAGCAGGGGTGGGAGACAGTTAGTCAATCAGCCCCAGCATTTT. It translates to CASRGGRQLVNQPQHF.

The chain has TRBV27 and TRBJ2-5, with 9 bases aligning to TRBD2. Trimming took 2 bases from V and 5 from J; bases not matched to a gene: 6. The CDR3 is 15 amino acids. Per germline, CDR1 MNHEY and CDR2 SMNVEV (reference sequence). As DNA, the CDR3 is TGTGCCAGCAGTTTAAGTCGCGGGAGGGGGGAGACCCAGTACTTC. Encoded protein: CASSLSRGRGETQYF.

In nucleotides, the CDR3 is TGTGCCAGCAGCTGGGGGGGACAGGGAACGGTCAAAAACATTCAGTACTTC. This encodes CASSWGGQGTVKNIQYF. The chain combines TRBV7-2 with TRBJ2-4; TRBD1 matches 9 bases. The CDR3 runs 17 residues. V was pared by 4 bases and J by 3 bases, with 10 bases of the junction left unmatched. Germline lookup yields CDR1 SGHTA and CDR2 FQGNSA. The full variable domain, in which reference TRBV7-2 and TRBJ2-4 provide the parts outside the CDR3, is GAGVSQSPSNKVTEKGKDVELRCDPISGHTALYWYRQSLGQGLEFLIYFQGNSAPDKSGLPSDRFSAERTGGSVSTLTIQRTQQEDSAVYLCASSWGGQGTVKNIQYFGAGTRLSVL.

This rearrangement joins TRBV2 to TRBJ2-7, with no clear D. V lost 3 bases, J lost 6 bases, and 15 bases lay in between. CDR1 is SNHLY and CDR2 is FYNNEI in the germline V gene. The CDR3 runs to 14 residues. CDR3 loop: CASSEQGTGREQYF. The CDR3 DNA reads as TGTGCCAGCAGTGAGCAAGGAACGGGTCGCGAGCAGTACTTC.

This clone was seen more than once but under ten times. The rearrangement uses TRBV11-2 and TRBJ2-2; D remains ambiguous. Germline CDR1 and CDR2: SGHAT and FQNNGV. This CDR3 comprises 14 residues. V gave up 8 bases and J gave up 2 bases, with 12 bases separating them. The CDR3 DNA reads TGTGCCAGCCAAAACGGGCCTAACACCGGGGAGCTGTTTTTT. Protein sequence: CASQNGPNTGELFF.

In its sample, this clone was seen many times. V gene TRBV6-6 combines with J gene TRBJ1-5; D call uncertain. The CDR3 covers 12 residues. Trimming stripped 6 bases from V and 6 bases from J, with 9 bases between. Germline V gene data show CDR1 as MNHNY and CDR2 as SVGAGI (reference sequence). CDR3 bases: TGTGCCAGCAGACTTGACGCTCAGCCCCAGCATTTT. Its protein product is CASRLDAQPQHF.

CDR3 nucleotides: TGCGCCAGCAGCCAAGAGTTTGGGGTCCGGGGCTACACCTTC. This encodes CASSQEFGVRGYTF. This chain uses TRBV4-1 with TRBJ1-2; unclear D gene. CDR1 is MGHRA and CDR2 is YSYEKL in the germline V gene. V was pared by 0 bases and J by 8 bases, with 13 bases between. The CDR3 extends over 14 amino acids.

The chain combines TRBV16 with TRBJ1-5; the match to TRBD1 covers 7 bases. This CDR3 spans 16 amino acids. Germline V gene lookup returns CDR1 KGHSY and CDR2 FQNENV. V shed 0 bases, J shed 1 base, and the junction held 3 bases outside the gene matches. The CDR3 loop is CASSQSRQGSNQPQHF. Written as DNA, the CDR3 is TGTGCCAGCAGCCAATCGAGACAGGGAAGCAATCAGCCCCAGCATTTT.

This clone was observed a few times. The V call is TRBV19, the J call TRBJ1-4; possible D gene TRBD1, 5 bases. There are 14 residues in the CDR3. V was cut by 10 bases and J by 7 bases, with 19 bases left in between. In germline, CDR1 is LNHDA, CDR2 SQIVND (reference sequence). The CDR3 DNA follows: TGTGCCACCGCCCGGGACCAGAGGTCTGAAAAACTGTTTTTT. Amino acid sequence: CATARDQRSEKLFF.